This T cell receptor (beta chain) was found in a study of T cell responses to AZD1222 COVID-19 vaccine. Notes on the study in general: Targeting of unmutated variant regions was reportedly seen in nearly half of spike-specific TCRs.

V was clipped by 4 bases and J by 5 bases; unmatched bases: 9. Germline V lookup: CDR1 LGHDT, CDR2 YNNKEL (reference sequence). CDR3 size: 17 residues. As regards this clone: The antigen is undetermined.

Here immunoSEQ multiplex PCR was the method, and the copy in TCRdb shows in-frame clones only, minus some. Found here are 150,000 or so clones, about 91% of them singletons; the top ten hold 3.6%. Researchers grouped second doses given at about 4 or about 12 weeks into one pool. This chain uses TRBV3-1 (or the pseudogene TRBV3-2) with TRBJ2-7; TRBD2 matches at 15 bases. The sample was peripheral blood, taken 28 days after the second AZD1222 dose. The sequence was obtained from an adult who received the AZD1222 COVID-19 vaccine. The CDR3 loop reads CASSPGTSGRRGHEQYF. As DNA, the CDR3 is TGTGCCAGCAGCCCGGGGACTAGCGGGAGGAGAGGCCACGAGCAGTACTTC.